The entry that follows covers one T cell receptor beta chain sequence. Its matching antigen is unknown. The data were taken from a study of blood T cells in healthy people across ages. Whole-study results and caveats: Unsorted PBMCs blocked a conclusive comparison of naive and antigen-experienced cells.

Sample-barcoded 5' priming and a J-beta primer mix drove a second PCR of about 7 to 11 cycles. TCRdb used MiXCR to reprocess the 5' RACE reads, holding one entry per CDR3 protein. The repertoire holds approximately 800,000 distinct CDR3 sequences, with roughly 50% as singletons. Germline V gene data show CDR1 as SGDLS and CDR2 as YYNGEE. The CDR3 totals 16 residues. The V gene end was trimmed by 2 bases and the J gene end by 8 bases; junction bases not matched to a gene: 11. The sequenced sample consisted of blood. The chain carries TRBV9 and TRBJ2-2; 8 nucleotides line up with TRBD1. This TCR was recovered from a man aged 30 to 39 in good health. CDR3 residues: CASSVRTGFNSGELFF. The CDR3 coding sequence is TGTGCCAGCAGCGTGCGGACAGGGTTTAATTCGGGGGAGCTGTTTTTT.